The next 26 T cell receptor beta chains were all read from a single sample in a study of T cells after yellow fever vaccination. One entry per CDR3 protein, called by TCRdb with MiXCR from the 5' RACE reads. This repertoire shows 200,000 to 300,000 distinct CDR3 sequences, approximately 13% found once; its top ten account for 0.45% to 0.65%. The sample in question was CD4+ T cells sorted from PBMCs, obtained 45 days after the yellow fever booster vaccination. The source of these receptors is a young man who received the YFV17D yellow fever vaccine.

This clonotype was detected a few times. This chain uses TRBV5-1 with TRBJ2-1; 9 nucleotides match TRBD2. Germline V lookup: CDR1 SGHRS, CDR2 YFSETQ. The CDR3 is made up of 14 amino acids. The junction had 8 bases not matched to a gene; V was cut back by 6 bases and J by 7 bases. CDR3 in amino acids: CASTVSGSINEQFF. The CDR3 DNA reads TGCGCCAGCACCGTTAGCGGGAGTATAAATGAGCAGTTCTTC.

The genes are TRBV2 and TRBJ1-5; the match to TRBD1 covers 8 bases. V shed 9 bases, J shed 3 bases, and the junction held 4 bases outside the gene matches. Germline-derived CDR1 and CDR2 are SNHLY and FYNNEI. This CDR3 contains 13 residues. This chain's CDR3 is CASKDRANQPQHF. The CDR3 DNA is TGTGCCAGTAAGGACAGGGCCAATCAGCCCCAGCATTTT. Variable domain in full (rest from reference TRBV2 and TRBJ1-5): EPEVTQTPSHQVTQMGQEVILRCVPISNHLYFYWYRQILGQKVEFLVSFYNNEISEKSEIFDDQFSVERPDGSNFTLKIRSTKLEDSAMYFCASKDRANQPQHFGDGTRLSIL.

This clonotype was seen a few times. The genes are TRBV5-5 and TRBJ2-7; 9 nucleotides match TRBD1. V trimming: 1 base; J trimming: 4 bases; junction bases outside the gene matches: 6. This CDR3 is 15 amino acids long. Germline loops: CDR1 SGHKS, CDR2 YYEKEE (reference sequence). The CDR3 region is CASSLSGTGLYEQYF. Written as DNA, the CDR3 is TGTGCCAGCAGCTTGTCAGGGACAGGGCTATACGAGCAGTACTTC.

The sample holds a few counts of this clonotype. V is TRBV7-2 and J is TRBJ2-7; 11 nucleotides line up with TRBD2. The ends lost 7 bases at V and 7 bases at J; junction bases unmatched: 9. The CDR3 is 14 amino acids. The germline V gene encodes CDR1 SGHTA and CDR2 FQGNSA. CDR3: CASTTSGSPREQYF. The CDR3 DNA follows: TGTGCCAGCACCACTAGCGGGAGCCCAAGAGAGCAGTACTTC.

The chain employs TRBV12-3 or TRBV12-4 and TRBJ2-2, with TRBD2 identical over 7 bases. CDR3 length: 15 amino acids. The V segment lost 3 bases and the J segment 5 bases; nucleotides outside the gene matches: 6. The CDR3 coding sequence is TGTGCCAGCAGTTTTACGGGAGGTAGTACCGGGGAGCTGTTTTTT. Its translation is CASSFTGGSTGELFF.

This chain joins TRBV7-9 and TRBJ2-7, with TRBD2 matching 9 bases. There are 17 residues in the CDR3. Germline CDR1 reads SEHNR; CDR2 reads FQNEAQ (reference sequence). Trimming took 4 bases from V and 3 from J; bases not matched to a gene: 13. The CDR3: CASSSGVAGDKVYEQYF. CDR3 sequence (DNA): TGTGCCAGCAGCTCCGGGGTAGCGGGGGATAAAGTCTACGAGCAGTACTTC. Full variable domain (outside the CDR3, taken from reference TRBV7-9 and TRBJ2-7): DTGVSQNPRHKITKRGQNVTFRCDPISEHNRLYWYRQTLGQGPEFLTYFQNEAQLEKSRLLSDRFSAERPKGSFSTLEIQRTEQGDSAMYLCASSSGVAGDKVYEQYFGPGTRLTVT.

V and J are TRBV27 and TRBJ2-7; 9 nucleotides line up with TRBD1. The V segment lost 11 bases and the J segment 7 bases; nucleotides outside the gene matches: 9. CDR1 and CDR2 (germline): MNHEY, SMNVEV (reference sequence). The CDR3 loop spans 12 amino acids. The CDR3 DNA sequence: TGTGCCGGGGGGGACAGGGTTCGGGAGCAGTACTTC. It encodes CAGGDRVREQYF.

The chain uses TRBV12-3 or TRBV12-4 and TRBJ2-2; 9 bases fit TRBD1. After removal of 0 bases from V and 6 bases from J, the junction contained 5 bases not matched to a gene. CDR3 length: 16 residues. CDR3 protein: CASSLAPGQGPGELFF. CDR3 nucleotide sequence: TGTGCCAGCAGTTTAGCGCCGGGACAGGGTCCCGGGGAGCTGTTTTTT.

This clonotype has more than one count but fewer than ten. J is TRBJ1-2 and V is TRBV7-9, with D unresolved. Between the trimmed V and J ends, which lost 2 bases and 8 bases, there was a span of 3 bases. CDR3 size: 10 residues. From germline, CDR1 is SEHNR and CDR2 FQNEAQ (reference sequence). The DNA for the CDR3 is TGTGCCAGCAGCTTAAACGGCTACACCTTC. As protein: CASSLNGYTF.

In this sample, this clonotype turned up a few times. The J gene is TRBJ2-5, the V gene TRBV28; D assignment may be TRBD1 or TRBD2 (5 bases each). V was cut by 4 bases and J by 2 bases, with 17 bases left in between. The CDR3 runs 16 residues. CDR1 and CDR2 (germline): MDHEN, SYDVKM. The CDR3 sequence is CASSWDPRVQQETQYF. DNA of the CDR3: TGTGCCAGCAGTTGGGACCCTCGCGTCCAACAAGAGACCCAGTACTTC.

This clonotype has more than one count but fewer than ten. The chain links TRBV2 to TRBJ2-1, with D tentatively TRBD1 (7 bases). The CDR3 is made up of 15 amino acids. V lost 7 bases to trimming and J lost 2 bases, with 15 bases between them. Germline V lookup: CDR1 SNHLY, CDR2 FYNNEI. As DNA, the CDR3 is TGTGCCAGCACTCCGGGGGACAGACCCTACAATGAGCAGTTCTTC. Translated, it gives CASTPGDRPYNEQFF.

This chain uses TRBV6-2 or TRBV6-3 with TRBJ2-4; 8 bases line up with TRBD2. This CDR3 comprises 14 residues. Germline lookup yields CDR1 MNHEY and CDR2 SVGEGT. V gave up 2 bases and J gave up 9 bases; unmatched junction bases: 6. CDR3: CASSYGGTRTIQYF. The CDR3 nucleotides read TGTGCCAGCAGTTACGGGGGGACTAGGACCATTCAGTACTTC.

The chain recombines TRBV28 with TRBJ2-2, with a tentative D call TRBD2 (6 bases). The V end lost 7 bases, the J end lost 1 base, and 13 bases lay between the germline ends. CDR3 size: 15 residues. Germline lookup yields CDR1 MDHEN and CDR2 SYDVKM. Here the CDR3 DNA reads TGTGCCAGCAAGGGCGGGATTAGGAACACCGGGGAGCTGTTTTTT. This sequence encodes CASKGGIRNTGELFF.

The chain couples TRBV5-4 to TRBJ2-3, with D unresolved. CDR3 size: 14 residues. V was pared by 3 bases and J by 0 bases, with 8 bases between. Germline V lookup: CDR1 SGHNT, CDR2 YYREEE (reference sequence). In DNA, the CDR3 is TGTGCCAGCAGCTGGGGATCTAGCACAGATACGCAGTATTTT. Protein sequence: CASSWGSSTDTQYF.

This rearrangement joins TRBV19 to TRBJ2-2, with 9 bases identical to TRBD1. In germline, CDR1 is LNHDA, CDR2 SQIVND (reference sequence). The V gene end was trimmed by 10 bases and the J gene end by 5 bases; junction bases not matched to a gene: 14. This CDR3 spans 16 amino acids. The CDR3: CATTQGATLGTGELFF. In DNA form, the CDR3 reads TGTGCCACAACACAGGGGGCAACTCTGGGAACCGGGGAGCTGTTTTTT.

In this sample, this clonotype turned up a few times. The genes are TRBV7-9 and TRBJ2-7; the D gene is possibly TRBD1 (6 bases). Deletions cut 4 bases from V and 2 bases from J, with 15 bases between. This CDR3 comprises 15 residues. Germline V gene data show CDR1 as SEHNR and CDR2 as FQNEAQ (reference sequence). The CDR3 spells CASSSAAGVAYEQYF. CDR3 bases: TGTGCCAGCAGCTCGGCGGCAGGGGTTGCCTACGAGCAGTACTTC. The full variable domain, with the rest looked up from reference TRBV7-9 and TRBJ2-7, is DTGVSQNPRHKITKRGQNVTFRCDPISEHNRLYWYRQTLGQGPEFLTYFQNEAQLEKSRLLSDRFSAERPKGSFSTLEIQRTEQGDSAMYLCASSSAAGVAYEQYFGPGTRLTVT.

The chain uses TRBV12-1 and TRBJ2-7; the table assigns TRBD2, which was not confirmed against the DNA. TRBV12-1 is assigned pseudogene status. CDR3 length equals 17 residues. The CDR3 DNA reads as TGTGCCAGCAGCTCGAAGCTCGGACTAGCGGGAGGGTACGAGCAGTACTTC. Translated: CASSSKLGLAGGYEQYF.

The gene calls are TRBV4-3 and TRBJ2-3; 13 positions agree with TRBD2. Losses at the gene ends were 0 bases for V and 8 bases for J; bases not matched to a gene: 5. Per germline, CDR1 LGHNA and CDR2 YSLEER. CDR3 size: 16 residues. CDR3 sequence reads: CASSQDGGLAGVTQYF. The CDR3 nucleotides read TGCGCCAGCAGCCAAGATGGCGGACTAGCGGGAGTTACGCAGTATTTT.

This clonotype showed up just a few times. The rearrangement joins TRBV10-3 to TRBJ2-5, with D hard to call. The germline gives CDR1 ENHRY, CDR2 SYGVKD. This CDR3 is built from 14 residues. Trimming cost V 2 bases and J 4 bases, with 11 bases left between them. CDR3 DNA sequence: TGTGCCATCAGTGAGGCAGTAATAGGAGAGACCCAGTACTTC. Translated, it gives CAISEAVIGETQYF.

The V gene is TRBV20-1, the J gene TRBJ2-3, with TRBD2 matching over 11 bases. The CDR3 length is 13 residues. V shed 8 bases and J 9 bases; nucleotides not matched to a gene: 10. Germline lookup yields CDR1 DFQATT and CDR2 SNEGSKA (reference sequence). CDR3 residues: CSLAGGPEHTQYF. The CDR3 bases are TGCAGTTTAGCGGGAGGGCCTGAACACACGCAGTATTTT.

The V gene is TRBV7-2, the J gene TRBJ2-7; 10 bases are a match to TRBD2. Germline CDR1 SGHTA, CDR2 FQGNSA. With V trimmed by 1 base and J by 3 bases, 3 bases remained unmatched. CDR3 length equals 15 residues. The CDR3 DNA follows: TGTGCCAGCAGCTTAGGCGGGACTAGCGTCTACGAGCAGTACTTC. It translates to CASSLGGTSVYEQYF.

The rearrangement links TRBV15 to TRBJ2-7; TRBD1 agrees at 9 bases. The germline gives CDR1 LNHNV, CDR2 YYDKDF (reference sequence). The CDR3 loop spans 14 amino acids. With 4 bases clipped from V and 3 bases from J, the junction kept 4 bases outside the gene matches. The CDR3 protein is CATSIGTGLYEQYF. Written as DNA, the CDR3 is TGTGCCACCAGCATCGGGACAGGGCTCTACGAGCAGTACTTC.

CDR3 loop: CASGPGVGHEQYF. The DNA for the CDR3 is TGCGCCAGCGGGCCAGGGGTCGGCCACGAGCAGTACTTC. This chain uses TRBV5-1 with TRBJ2-7, with a possible D match to TRBD1 (6 bases). Germline V gene sequence: CDR1 SGHRS, CDR2 YFSETQ. The length of the CDR3 is 13 residues. The V end was cut by 7 bases, the J end by 5 bases, with 16 bases between.

This clonotype was recorded a few times. The rearrangement joins TRBV20-1 to TRBJ2-5; 7 nucleotides match TRBD2. The CDR3 has 14 residues. The junction had 9 bases not matched to a gene; V was cut back by 6 bases and J by 2 bases. Germline CDR1 and CDR2: DFQATT and SNEGSKA (reference sequence). As DNA, the CDR3 is TGCAGTGCCACGAGGGCGGGAGTTCAAGAGACCCAGTACTTC. It yields the protein CSATRAGVQETQYF.

V is TRBV6-1 and J is TRBJ2-3; the match to TRBD2 covers 7 bases. V shed 6 bases, J shed 6 bases, and the junction held 12 bases outside the gene matches. Germline CDR1 is MNHNS and CDR2 is SASEGT. There are 15 residues in the CDR3. CDR3 sequence reads: CASRLRAGVADTQYF. In DNA form, the CDR3 reads TGTGCCAGCAGGCTTAGGGCGGGAGTGGCCGATACGCAGTATTTT.

This clonotype turned up a few times. The gene calls are TRBV20-1 and TRBJ2-7; D might be TRBD1 (6 bases). Per germline, CDR1 DFQATT and CDR2 SNEGSKA (reference sequence). The germline V and J ends were trimmed by 1 base and 2 bases, with 18 bases remaining between them. This CDR3 has 16 amino acids. The CDR3 DNA follows: TGCAGTGCTAGAGCCCGCGGGCAGGGGCGAACCTACGAGCAGTACTTC. Translating gives CSARARGQGRTYEQYF.